This TCR beta chain is drawn from a study of shared clonotypes between healthy human individuals (dated by TCRdb to the early 2020s). For context, the study as a whole: The cohort included a few men and a couple of women between 18 and 49 years of age. To estimate repertoire size and how much clonotypes are shared between individuals, the study performed deep sequencing of blood TCR repertoires from a handful of healthy adults. Different laboratories and diverse techniques were used to prepare libraries and sequence TCR repertoires, to increase sequencing depth and limit assay-specific biases. Each donor's leukapheresis produced roughly between roughly 0.9 and 8.9 billion PBMCs. The investigation overall reported the following: Based on pairwise subsampling, the degree of clonotype sharing among donors was expected to be affected by sequencing depth. The genetic and exposure-history diversity represented was limited by the small number of donors. Sampling was restricted to blood, and TCR repertoires in tissues likely differ from the TCR repertoires found in blood.

Donors were healthy HIV-negative adults with no recently reported acute infections or vaccinations. Every donor was a Caucasian adult residing in Nashville, Tennessee, USA. For unsorted samples, 90 million or so PBMCs were counted and genomic DNA was extracted with the QIAamp DNA Blood Mini kit. After blood collection by leukapheresis, PBMCs were isolated using Ficoll-Histopaque density gradient centrifugation and then cryopreserved in the vapor phase of liquid nitrogen. Using the deep immunoSEQ assay, TCR CDR3 regions were amplified from genomic DNA by multiplex PCR. For each cell subset, the extracted genomic DNA was distributed evenly across all wells of several immunoSEQ 96-well plates, and each plate served as one replicate. Each replicate PCR for unsorted PBMC received 300 to 350 ng genomic DNA, equal to about 30,000 T cell genomes. Ten immunoSEQ deep assay plates were used to sequence unsorted PBMC genomic DNA. Purified libraries were quantified with a Qubit 3.0 fluorometer, sized on a Bioanalyzer 2100, and re-quantified with the KAPA Library Quantification kit. Each immunoSEQ 96-well plate was sequenced on its own single-read 150-cycle Illumina NextSeq 550 flow cell. Turning to the authors' computational methods: Because the immunoSEQ output included only junctional sequences and no quality scores, the filtering could not be the same as the filtering used for full-length reads. Sequences were annotated with PyIR, a Python wrapper for IgBLAST v1.9, using IMGT germline references to assign V/J genes and CDR3. Reads were filtered out if the reads had weak V/J assignments (E-value above 1e-6), no CDR3, stop codons, out-of-frame junctions, or ambiguous translated residues. A V3J clonotype was defined by an identical inferred V gene, J gene, and CDR3 amino acid sequence. Percentage overlap between repertoires was computed as shared unique clonotypes divided by the size of the smaller repertoire. Repertoire richness was assessed with RTK rarefaction, the Chao1 estimator, and Recon v2.1 estimates of unobserved clonotypes. TCRdb's version of the immuneACCESS table is confined to in-frame rearrangements and falls short of the full clone set. An unresolved V gene accounts for under half of the shortfall where checked; the remainder is of unknown origin. The V and J calls and clone size were taken over from that table, and D and trimming were inferred from the DNA. This sample comprises about 520,000 clones, roughly 80% of them detected only once. About an eighth of the sample rests with the top ten.

Concerning this clone: Its specific antigen is unknown. Base qualities are not recorded, but no much larger clone differs from it by a single base.

The sample taken for sequencing was PBMCs. The clonotype comes from a woman in her 40s in good health. Some clones in this sample may be carry-over from other donors' samples.

The DNA reads TGTGCCAGTAGCAATTGGGGGGATAGCAATCAGCCCCAGCATTTT. Its amino acids are CASSNWGDSNQPQHF. The chain is made from TRBV19 and TRBJ1-5; tentative D gene TRBD1, with 5 bases matching. V loses 6 bases, J loses 0 bases, and the germline ends lie 12 bases apart. Spanning cysteine to phenylalanine, the CDR3 consists of 15 amino acids. CDR3 DNA only is kept here, 45 bases in frame from base 1. CDR1 and CDR2 are read off the germline V gene (reference sequence) as LNHDA and SQIVND. With the rest looked up from the reference TRBV19 and TRBJ1-5 genes rather than sequenced, the full variable domain is DGGITQSPKYLFRKEGQNVTLSCEQNLNHDAMYWYRQDPGQGLRLIYYSQIVNDFQKGDIAEGYSVSREKKESFPLTVTSAQKNPTAFYLCASSNWGDSNQPQHFGDGTRLSIL.